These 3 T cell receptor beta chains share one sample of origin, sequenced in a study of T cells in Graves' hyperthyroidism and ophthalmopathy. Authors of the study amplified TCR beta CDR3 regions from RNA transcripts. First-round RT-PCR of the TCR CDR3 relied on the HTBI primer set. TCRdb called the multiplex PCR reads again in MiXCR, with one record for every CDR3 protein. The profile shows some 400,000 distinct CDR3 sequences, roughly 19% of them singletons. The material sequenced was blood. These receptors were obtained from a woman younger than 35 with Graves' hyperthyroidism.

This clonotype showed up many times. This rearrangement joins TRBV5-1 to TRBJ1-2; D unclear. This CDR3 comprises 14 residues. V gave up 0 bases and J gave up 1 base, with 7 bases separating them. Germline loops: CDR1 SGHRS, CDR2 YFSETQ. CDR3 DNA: TGCGCCAGCAGCTTGGAGGCGGTTAACTATGGCTACACCTTC. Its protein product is CASSLEAVNYGYTF.

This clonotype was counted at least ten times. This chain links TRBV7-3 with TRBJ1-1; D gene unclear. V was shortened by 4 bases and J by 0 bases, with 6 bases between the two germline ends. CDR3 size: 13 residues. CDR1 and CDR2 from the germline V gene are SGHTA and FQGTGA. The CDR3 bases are TGTGCCAGCAGCTCACAGATGAACACTGAAGCTTTCTTT. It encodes CASSSQMNTEAFF. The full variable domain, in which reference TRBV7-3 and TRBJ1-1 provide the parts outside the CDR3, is GAGVSQTPSNKVTEKGKYVELRCDPISGHTALYWYRQSLGQGPEFLIYFQGTGAADDSGLPNDRFFAVRPEGSVSTLKIQRTERGDSAVYLCASSSQMNTEAFFGQGTRLTVV.

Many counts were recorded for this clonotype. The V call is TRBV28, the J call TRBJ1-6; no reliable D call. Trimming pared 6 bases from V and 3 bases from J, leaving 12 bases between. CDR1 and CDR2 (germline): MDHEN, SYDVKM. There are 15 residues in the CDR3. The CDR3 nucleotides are TGTGCCAGCAGCATCGACGGTATCTATAATTCACCCCTCCACTTT. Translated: CASSIDGIYNSPLHF.